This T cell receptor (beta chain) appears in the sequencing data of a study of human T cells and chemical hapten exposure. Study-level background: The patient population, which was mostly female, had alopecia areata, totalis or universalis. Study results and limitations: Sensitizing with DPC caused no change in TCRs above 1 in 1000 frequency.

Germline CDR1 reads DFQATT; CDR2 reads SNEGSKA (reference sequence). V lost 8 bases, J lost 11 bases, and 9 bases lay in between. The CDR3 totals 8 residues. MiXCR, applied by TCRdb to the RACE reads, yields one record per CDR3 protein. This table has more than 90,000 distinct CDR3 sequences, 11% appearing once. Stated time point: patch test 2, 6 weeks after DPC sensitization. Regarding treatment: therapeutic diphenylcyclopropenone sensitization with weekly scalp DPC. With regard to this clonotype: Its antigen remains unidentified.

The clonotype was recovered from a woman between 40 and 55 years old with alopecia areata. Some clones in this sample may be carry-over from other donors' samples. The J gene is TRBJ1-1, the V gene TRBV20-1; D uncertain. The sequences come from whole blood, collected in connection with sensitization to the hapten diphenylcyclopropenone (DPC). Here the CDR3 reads CSPSAAFF. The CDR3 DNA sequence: TGCAGTCCCTCTGCGGCTTTCTTT.